This TCR beta chain was found in a study of cytomegalovirus exposure and HLA in healthy donors. This clone showed up just once. As yet, its antigen is unknown. Study results and caveats: Highest at DRB1 and lowest at HLA-C, TCR association rates differed among HLA loci in a later analysis. A missense variant in DCLRE1C was later tied to TCR beta V- and J-gene trimming. It emerged from a later analysis that several of the most significant clusters appeared to be linked to common viral pathogens.

The study ran its PCR with 60 Vbeta and 13 Jbeta primers. Method: immunoSEQ multiplex PCR; TCRdb's copy keeps in-frame clones and lacks some. This sample has some 75,000 clones, with 78% found just once. This receptor was taken from a man younger than 35 in good health and CMV-seropositive. The sequenced material came from PBMCs.

The CDR3 nucleotides read TGCAGCGTTTTAGGGGATCCGCCTGCAAGCGAGCAGTACTTC. It specifies CSVLGDPPASEQYF. The chain joins TRBV29-1 to TRBJ2-7; D is possibly TRBD1 (5 bases). This CDR3 is built from 14 residues. Germline V gives CDR1 SQVTM, CDR2 ANQGSEA. V lost 5 bases, J lost 6 bases, and 20 bases lay in between.